The 23 T cell receptor beta chains below all came from one sample that was sequenced in a study of T cells expressing NK-cell markers. TCRdb processed the 5' RACE reads again and assigns one entry to each CDR3 protein, with no DNA. This table lists hundreds of thousands of distinct CDR3 sequences. Sequences were obtained from blood T cells: a sorted CD56 or NKG2C T cell subset, CD4+ or CD8+ T cells, or bulk PBMC T cells (not recorded which). The receptors were sampled from a man aged 18 to 30 in good health.

CDR3 amino acids: CATSGNRESGTDTQYF. The chain uses TRBV15 and TRBJ2-3; TCRdb picks TRBD1, but there is no DNA to check that call. The germline V gene has CDR1 LNHNV and CDR2 YYDKDF (reference sequence). The CDR3 sequence is 16 residues long.

The chain joins TRBV6-1 to TRBJ2-1; TCRdb's D call of TRBD2 is untestable without DNA. Germline CDR1 and CDR2: MNHNS and SASEGT. CDR3 length: 15 residues. The CDR3 sequence: CASSPVVSVYNEQFF.

The V call is TRBV5-1, the J call TRBJ2-1; the TRBD2 assignment by TCRdb is unverifiable without DNA. Germline V gene data show CDR1 as SGHRS and CDR2 as YFSETQ. The length of the CDR3 is 15 residues. CDR3 sequence reads: CASSSPSGAVDEQFF.

This chain uses TRBV6-5 with TRBJ2-1. This CDR3 spans 12 amino acids. Germline lookup yields CDR1 MNHEY and CDR2 SVGAGI. The CDR3 protein is CAIGVTYNEQFF.

The rearrangement uses TRBV24-1 and TRBJ2-3; TCRdb selects TRBD2, and the lack of DNA leaves this call unchecked. From germline, CDR1 is KGHDR and CDR2 SFDVKD. CDR3 length: 16 residues. CDR3 amino acids: CATSDTTSPGTDTQYF.

The chain has TRBV6-5 and TRBJ2-3; TCRdb's D call of TRBD1 is untestable without DNA. Germline CDR1 reads MNHEY; CDR2 reads SVGAGI. The CDR3 length is 15 residues. The chain's CDR3 is CASSYYRGRTDTQYF.

The CDR3 sequence is CASSHIRGSSFTDTQYF. The chain employs TRBV12-3 or TRBV12-4 and TRBJ2-3; the TCRdb D gene call, TRBD1, has no DNA to confirm it. The CDR3 length is 17 residues.

V and J are TRBV2 and TRBJ1-5; lacking DNA, the TRBD1 call made by TCRdb goes unchecked. The CDR3 is made up of 16 amino acids. Per the germline V gene, CDR1 is SNHLY and CDR2 is FYNNEI. The CDR3 is CASSDLNRDMNQPQHF.

CDR3 sequence: CATSDRVSPGGETQYF. V usage is TRBV24-1 and J usage is TRBJ2-5; no DNA is available, so the TRBD1 call from TCRdb remains unchecked. This CDR3 comprises 16 residues. Germline assignment: CDR1 KGHDR and CDR2 SFDVKD.

The rearrangement uses TRBV28 and TRBJ1-1. Germline CDR1 MDHEN, CDR2 SYDVKM. This CDR3 has 15 residues. This chain's CDR3 is CASSLGGDRNTEAFF.

The rearrangement uses TRBV30 and TRBJ2-5. This CDR3 has 11 residues. Looked up from germline, CDR1 is GTSNPN and CDR2 is SVGIG (reference sequence). CDR3 loop: CAWLGEETQYF.

CDR3 in amino acids: CAISEPQTGKYSYEQYF. The chain links TRBV10-3 to TRBJ2-7; TCRdb gives TRBD1 as the D gene, but with no DNA this cannot be confirmed. Germline-derived CDR1 and CDR2 are ENHRY and SYGVKD. This CDR3 region has 17 residues.

V and J are TRBV27 and TRBJ2-1; the TCRdb call, TRBD1, lacks DNA for checking. The germline V gene has CDR1 MNHEY and CDR2 SMNVEV (reference sequence). The CDR3 runs to 16 residues. The CDR3 here is CASRLTGFEGYNEQFF.

V gene TRBV27 combines with J gene TRBJ2-4; TCRdb names TRBD1, which stays unverified in the absence of DNA. Germline V gives CDR1 MNHEY, CDR2 SMNVEV (reference sequence). The CDR3 has 15 amino acids. The CDR3 sequence: CASSSGTGAKNIQYF.

V is TRBV6-1 and J is TRBJ2-1; the D call of TRBD1 rests on TCRdb alone, since no DNA is present to check it. This CDR3 spans 15 amino acids. Germline-derived CDR1 and CDR2 are MNHNS and SASEGT. The CDR3 loop reads CASKQFPGTYNEQFF.

The rearrangement links TRBV6-1 to TRBJ2-3. This CDR3 has 15 residues. Germline values: CDR1 MNHNS, CDR2 SASEGT. CDR3 region: CASSDRQSSTDTQYF.

This rearrangement joins TRBV27 to TRBJ2-7; TCRdb selects TRBD2, and the lack of DNA leaves this call unchecked. From germline, CDR1 is MNHEY and CDR2 SMNVEV (reference sequence). CDR3 length: 14 amino acids. Here the CDR3 reads CASSGTSAAYEQYF.

The gene calls are TRBV11-2 and TRBJ2-7; lacking DNA, the TRBD2 call made by TCRdb goes unchecked. Germline V gives CDR1 SGHAT, CDR2 FQNNGV. This CDR3 comprises 21 residues. Here the CDR3 reads CASSLWRGLSSGSLLTYEQYF.

The chain combines TRBV12-3 or TRBV12-4 with TRBJ2-2; as DNA is missing, the TRBD2 call by TCRdb cannot be tested. The CDR3 has 15 amino acids. The CDR3 loop reads CASSLLGASTGELFF.

J is TRBJ2-7 and V is TRBV6-5; TCRdb gives TRBD1 as the D gene, but with no DNA this cannot be confirmed. Germline V gene sequence: CDR1 MNHEY, CDR2 SVGAGI. The CDR3 has 13 amino acids. The CDR3 reads CASSYSLQGGQYF.

This chain links TRBV29-1 with TRBJ2-4; the TCRdb D gene call, TRBD1, has no DNA to confirm it. The germline V gene has CDR1 SQVTM and CDR2 ANQGSEA. This CDR3 is 11 amino acids long. CDR3 region: CSVGGSNIQYF.

The chain is built from TRBV6-5 and TRBJ1-1. Per germline, CDR1 MNHEY and CDR2 SVGAGI. This CDR3 is built from 15 residues. The CDR3 loop reads CASSREWKMNTEAFF.

The chain is built from TRBV28 and TRBJ1-2. This CDR3 has 14 amino acids. The germline CDR1 and CDR2 sequences are MDHEN and SYDVKM. CDR3 residues: CASTKRTHVDGYTF.